This T cell receptor (beta chain) was sequenced for a study of CD8 T cell repertoires and HIV-1 epitope variants. Study at large: An uncultured baseline aliquot held 1M T cells.

CDR3 length: 12 amino acids. Looked up from germline, CDR1 is MDHEN and CDR2 is SYDVKM. The V and J ends lost 6 bases and 3 bases respectively, with 8 bases between them. Sample share makes this clone medium-sized. On the immunoSEQ platform, TCR beta CDR3s were sequenced at survey depth. Some clones are missing from TCRdb's copy, which holds only in-frame ones; the method was immunoSEQ multiplex PCR. The table has some 100,000 clones, 74% seen once. The rearrangement joins TRBV28 to TRBJ1-2; D is possibly TRBD1 (5 bases). The specimen was uncultured baseline CD8+ T cells from peripheral blood mononuclear cells (PBMCs). The clonotype was recovered from a male donor with HIV. The CDR3 region is CASSETDYGYTF. In nucleotides, the CDR3 is TGTGCCAGCAGCGAGACAGACTATGGCTACACCTTC.